This TCR beta chain derives from a study of shared clonotypes between healthy human individuals. Only in-frame clones appear in the TCRdb table, and some are missing; sequencing was by immunoSEQ multiplex PCR. The table has hundreds of thousands of clones, about 78% seen once. CDR1 LNHDA and CDR2 SQIVND come from the germline V gene (reference sequence). V lost 3 bases and J 4 bases, leaving 13 bases between the germline ends. This CDR3 spans 15 amino acids. The receptor comes from a woman in her twenties or thirties in good health. Sequencing input: memory CD4+ T cells sorted from blood. Regarding subset: CD45RA-negative fraction. V is TRBV19 and J is TRBJ1-3; D not resolved. Here the CDR3 reads CASSIGRSGGNTIYF. In nucleotides, the CDR3 is TGTGCCAGTAGTATTGGGCGATCAGGAGGAAACACCATATATTTT. Full variable domain (missing parts from reference TRBV19 and TRBJ1-3): DGGITQSPKYLFRKEGQNVTLSCEQNLNHDAMYWYRQDPGQGLRLIYYSQIVNDFQKGDIAEGYSVSREKKESFPLTVTSAQKNPTAFYLCASSIGRSGGNTIYFGEGSWLTVV.